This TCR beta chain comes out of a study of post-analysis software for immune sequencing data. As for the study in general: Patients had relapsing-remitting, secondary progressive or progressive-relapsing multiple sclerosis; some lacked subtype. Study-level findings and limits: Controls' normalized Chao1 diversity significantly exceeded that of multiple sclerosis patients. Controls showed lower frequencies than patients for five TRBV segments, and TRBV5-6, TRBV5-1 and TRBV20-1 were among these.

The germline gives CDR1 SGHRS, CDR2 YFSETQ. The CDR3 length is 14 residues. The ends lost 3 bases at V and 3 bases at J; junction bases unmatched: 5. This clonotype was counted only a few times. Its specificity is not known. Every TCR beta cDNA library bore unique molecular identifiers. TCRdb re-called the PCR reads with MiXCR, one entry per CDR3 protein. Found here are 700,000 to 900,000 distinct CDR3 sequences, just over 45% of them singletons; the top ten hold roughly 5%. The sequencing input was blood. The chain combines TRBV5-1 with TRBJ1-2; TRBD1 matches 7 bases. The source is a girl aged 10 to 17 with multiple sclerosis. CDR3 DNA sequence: TGCGCCAGCAGCTCTCACGGGACAGACTATGGCTACACCTTC. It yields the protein CASSSHGTDYGYTF.